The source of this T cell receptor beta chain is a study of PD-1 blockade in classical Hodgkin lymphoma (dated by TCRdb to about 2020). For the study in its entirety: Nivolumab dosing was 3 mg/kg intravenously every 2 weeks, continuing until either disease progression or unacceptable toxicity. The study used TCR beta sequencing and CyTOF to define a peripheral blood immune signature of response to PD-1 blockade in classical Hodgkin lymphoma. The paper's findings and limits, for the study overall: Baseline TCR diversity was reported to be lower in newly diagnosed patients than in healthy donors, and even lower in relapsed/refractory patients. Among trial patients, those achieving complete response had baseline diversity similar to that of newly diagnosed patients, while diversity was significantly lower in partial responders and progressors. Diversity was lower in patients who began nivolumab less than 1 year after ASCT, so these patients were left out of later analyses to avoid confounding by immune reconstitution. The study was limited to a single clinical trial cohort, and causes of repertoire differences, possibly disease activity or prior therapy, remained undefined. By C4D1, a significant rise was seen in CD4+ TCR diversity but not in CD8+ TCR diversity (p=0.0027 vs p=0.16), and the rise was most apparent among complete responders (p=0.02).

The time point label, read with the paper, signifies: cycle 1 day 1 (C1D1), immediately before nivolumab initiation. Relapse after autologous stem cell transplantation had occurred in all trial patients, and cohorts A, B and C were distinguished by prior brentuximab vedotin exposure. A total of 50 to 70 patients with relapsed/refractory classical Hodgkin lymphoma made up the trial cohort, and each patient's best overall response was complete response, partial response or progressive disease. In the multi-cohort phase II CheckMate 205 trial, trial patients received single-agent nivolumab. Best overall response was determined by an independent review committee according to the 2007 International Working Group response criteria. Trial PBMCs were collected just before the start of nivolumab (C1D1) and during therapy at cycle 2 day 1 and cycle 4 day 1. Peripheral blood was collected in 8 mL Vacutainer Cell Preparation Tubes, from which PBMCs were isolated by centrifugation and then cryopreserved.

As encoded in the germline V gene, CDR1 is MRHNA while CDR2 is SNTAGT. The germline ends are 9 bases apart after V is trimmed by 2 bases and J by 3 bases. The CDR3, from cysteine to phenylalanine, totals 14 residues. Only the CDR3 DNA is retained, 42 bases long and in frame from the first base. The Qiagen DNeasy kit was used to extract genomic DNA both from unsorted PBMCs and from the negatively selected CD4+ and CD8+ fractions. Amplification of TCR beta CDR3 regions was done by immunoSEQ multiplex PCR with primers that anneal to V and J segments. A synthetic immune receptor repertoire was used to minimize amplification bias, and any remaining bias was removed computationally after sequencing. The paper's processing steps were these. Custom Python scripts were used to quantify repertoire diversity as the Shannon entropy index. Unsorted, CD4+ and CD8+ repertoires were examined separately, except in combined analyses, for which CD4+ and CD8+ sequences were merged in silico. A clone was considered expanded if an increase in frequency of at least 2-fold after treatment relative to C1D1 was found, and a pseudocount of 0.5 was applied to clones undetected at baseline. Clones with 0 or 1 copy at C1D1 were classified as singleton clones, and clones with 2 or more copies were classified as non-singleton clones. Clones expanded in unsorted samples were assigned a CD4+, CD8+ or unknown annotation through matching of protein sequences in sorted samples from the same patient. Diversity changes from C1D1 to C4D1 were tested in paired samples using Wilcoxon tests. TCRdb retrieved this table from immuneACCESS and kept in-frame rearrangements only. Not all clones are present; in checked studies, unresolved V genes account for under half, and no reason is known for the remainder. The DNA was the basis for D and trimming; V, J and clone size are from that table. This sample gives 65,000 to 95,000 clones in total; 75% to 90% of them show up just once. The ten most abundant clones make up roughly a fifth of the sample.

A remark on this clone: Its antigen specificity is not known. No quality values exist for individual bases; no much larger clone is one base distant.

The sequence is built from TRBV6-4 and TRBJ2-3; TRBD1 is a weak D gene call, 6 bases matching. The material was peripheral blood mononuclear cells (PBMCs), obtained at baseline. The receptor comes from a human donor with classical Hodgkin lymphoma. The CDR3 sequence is CASSDRGWTDTQYF. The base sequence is TGTGCCAGCAGTGACAGGGGGTGGACAGATACGCAGTATTTT.